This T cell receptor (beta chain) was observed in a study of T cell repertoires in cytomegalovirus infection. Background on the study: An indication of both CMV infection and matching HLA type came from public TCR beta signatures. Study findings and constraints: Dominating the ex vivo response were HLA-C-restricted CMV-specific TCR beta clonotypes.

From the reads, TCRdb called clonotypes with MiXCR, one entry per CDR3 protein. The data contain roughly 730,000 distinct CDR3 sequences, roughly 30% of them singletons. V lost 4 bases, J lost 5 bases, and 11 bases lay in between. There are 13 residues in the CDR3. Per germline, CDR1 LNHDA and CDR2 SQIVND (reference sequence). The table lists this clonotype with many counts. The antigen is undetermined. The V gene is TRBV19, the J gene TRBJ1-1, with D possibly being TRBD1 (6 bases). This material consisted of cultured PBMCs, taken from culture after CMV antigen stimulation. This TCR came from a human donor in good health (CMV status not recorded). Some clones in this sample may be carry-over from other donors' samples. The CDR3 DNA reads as TGTGCCAGTAGTACCCAGAGGGGGACTGAAGCTTTCTTT. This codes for CASSTQRGTEAFF.